Listed below are T cell receptor beta chains from one sample, sequenced in a study of control samples from healthy donors and cancer patients. Profiling relied on immunoSEQ multiplex PCR, and the TCRdb table lists in-frame clones only, not all of them. The table shows approximately 170,000 clones, with 80% to 90% occurring only once. The sequenced sample consisted of blood. Every receptor here comes from a woman in her twenties or thirties in good health. Both conserved end residues are part of each CDR3. A D gene is named only where the DNA matches it firmly. Expanded clones are given a class, and other clones once, few, many or no size at all.

v_call	clone_size	d_call	j_call	cdr3_nt	cdr3_aa
TRBV12-2	-	-	TRBJ1-5	TGTGCAAGTCGCTCCTCTGCGACAGGGGGCGCGGGTCAGCCCCAGCATTTT	CASRSSATGGAGQPQHF
TRBV28	-	TRBD1	TRBJ2-5	TGTGCCAGCAGTACCCGGACAGGGGGCGCAGAGACCCAGTACTTC	CASSTRTGGAETQYF
TRBV18	-	-	TRBJ1-2	TGTGCCAGCTCACCGAGTCAGGGTCTGATATTAAACTATGGCTACACCTTC	CASSPSQGLILNYGYTF
TRBV9	-	-	TRBJ2-1	TGTGCCAGCAGCGCCGACGGGACTTGGGCCTACAATGAGCAGTTCTTC	CASSADGTWAYNEQFF
TRBV21-1	-	-	TRBJ2-1	TGTGCCAGCAGCAAAGAAAGTAGCGGGAGCAATGAGCAGTTCTTC	CASSKESSGSNEQFF
TRBV28	-	-	TRBJ1-1	TGTGCCAGCAACGACAGGACTGAAGCTTTCTTT	CASNDRTEAFF
TRBV19	few	-	TRBJ1-1	TGTGCCAGTAGTATGAGGATCATGAACACTGAAGCTTTCTTT	CASSMRIMNTEAFF
TRBV27	few	-	TRBJ1-1	TGTGCCAGCAGTTTAAAAGTGGAACGTGAAGCTTTCTTT	CASSLKVEREAFF
TRBV3-1/TRBV3-2	-	-	TRBJ1-2	TGTGCCAGCAGCCAAGGACAGGCCAATGGCTACACCTTC	CASSQGQANGYTF
TRBV3-1/TRBV3-2	-	-	TRBJ2-3	TGTGCCAGCAGCCCCCATAGCACAGATACGCAGTATTTT	CASSPHSTDTQYF
TRBV2	-	-	TRBJ1-5	TGTGCCAGCAGTGAACGGGACTTATCCTATCAGCCCCAGCATTTT	CASSERDLSYQPQHF
TRBV2	-	-	TRBJ1-1	TGTGCCAGCAGTAACAGGGACCAGAACACTGAAGCTTTCTTT	CASSNRDQNTEAFF
TRBV5-1	-	-	TRBJ1-5	TGCGCCAGCAGCTTGGAGGGGTATAGCAATCAGCCCCAGCATTTT	CASSLEGYSNQPQHF
TRBV5-1	-	-	TRBJ1-3	TGCGCCAGCAGCCCCCGGACGGCGGACTCTGGAAACACCATATATTTT	CASSPRTADSGNTIYF
TRBV19	-	-	TRBJ2-4	TGTGCCAGTAGTATCTCTCTTCGGGGCCCCATTCAGTACTTC	CASSISLRGPIQYF
TRBV12-5	-	-	TRBJ1-5	TGTGCTAGTGGCCCCCTTTTGCTGGCTATGACCGAGGGGGGGTGTTTCCAGCCCCAGCATTTT	CASGPLLLAMTEGGCFQPQHF
TRBV6-5	-	TRBD1	TRBJ2-1	TGTGCCAGCAGTTATTTCGGACAGGCAGCCTACAATGAGCAGTTCTTC	CASSYFGQAAYNEQFF
TRBV14	-	TRBD2	TRBJ2-1	TGTGCCAGCAGCCCACTAGCGGCCTCCTACAATGAGCAGTTCTTC	CASSPLAASYNEQFF
TRBV6-5	-	-	TRBJ2-7	TGTGCCAGCAGAGAGACAGTCACCTACGAGCAGTACTTC	CASRETVTYEQYF
TRBV5-4	few	TRBD2	TRBJ2-3	TGTGCCAGCAGCCCCCTAGGGAGGGCGGGTAAAAATACGCAGTATTTT	CASSPLGRAGKNTQYF
TRBV27	-	-	TRBJ1-5	TGTGCCAGCAGTCCTACTGGGGGGGTTCAGCCCCAGCATTTT	CASSPTGGVQPQHF
TRBV9	-	-	TRBJ2-5	TGTGCCAGCAGCGTAGGGGGGGCGTACCAAGAGACCCAGTACTTC	CASSVGGAYQETQYF
TRBV30	once	TRBD2	TRBJ2-1	TGTGCCTGGGATACCGGGGGGGGCCTTTACAATGAGCAGTTCTTC	CAWDTGGGLYNEQFF
TRBV5-4	-	-	TRBJ2-5	TGTGCCAGCAGCGGCGTAGGGCCCCAAGAGACCCAGTACTTC	CASSGVGPQETQYF
TRBV2	-	-	TRBJ1-1	TGTGCCAGCAGCTTGACTGGGGCGGGCACTGAAGCTTTCTTT	CASSLTGAGTEAFF
TRBV24-1	-	TRBD1	TRBJ2-2	TGTGCCACCAGTGATGGGAACAGGGGTCGGACCGGGGAGCTGTTTTTT	CATSDGNRGRTGELFF
TRBV7-9	-	-	TRBJ2-2	TGTGCCAGCAGCTCCTTGCCAGGGGCGGGTTCCGGGGAGCTGTTTTTT	CASSSLPGAGSGELFF
TRBV7-9	-	TRBD1	TRBJ2-2	TGTGCCAGCAGCAGGACAGGGTTGAACACCGGGGAGCTGTTTTTT	CASSRTGLNTGELFF
TRBV28	-	TRBD1	TRBJ2-2	TGTGCCAGCAGTGCAGGGGGATACACCGGGGAGCTGTTTTTT	CASSAGGYTGELFF
TRBV2	-	-	TRBJ2-7	TGTGCCAGCAGTGAAGAGCAGTACGAGCAGTACTTC	CASSEEQYEQYF
TRBV12-3/TRBV12-4	-	-	TRBJ1-2	TGTGCCAGCAGTTTAAAGGGACCTACAGTGCCCACCTTC	CASSLKGPTVPTF
TRBV7-9	-	-	TRBJ2-5	TGTGCCAGCGGTTTGGCCGCGGCGGAGACCCAGTACTTC	CASGLAAAETQYF
TRBV2	-	-	TRBJ1-2	TGTGCCAGCAGTGAGTGGGACACCGACCACCTCGGGGGCTACACCTTC	CASSEWDTDHLGGYTF
TRBV5-5	-	TRBD1	TRBJ1-4	TGTGCCAGCAGCTACGGGACAGGGGGCGAAAAACTGTTTTTT	CASSYGTGGEKLFF
TRBV20-1	-	TRBD2	TRBJ2-3	TGCAGTGCTAGTGGCGGGGGGGCGCCAGATACGCAGTATTTT	CSASGGGAPDTQYF
TRBV19	-	-	TRBJ2-7	TGTGCCAGTAGTATCGCGGGTTTTGACTCCTACGAGCAGTACTTC	CASSIAGFDSYEQYF
TRBV29-1	-	-	TRBJ2-3	TGCAGCGTTACTAGCACAGATACGCAGTATTTT	CSVTSTDTQYF
TRBV30	-	TRBD1	TRBJ2-2	TGTGCCTGGAGTGCGGGACAGGGAGGCGGGGAGCTGTTTTTT	CAWSAGQGGGELFF
TRBV20-1	once	TRBD2	TRBJ2-5	TGCAGTGCTAGTGGGACTAGATTGCAAGAGACCCAGTACTTC	CSASGTRLQETQYF
TRBV7-9	-	-	TRBJ2-7	TGTGCCAGCAGCGTTTTCGACGAGCAGTACTTC	CASSVFDEQYF
TRBV7-2	-	TRBD1	TRBJ1-6	TGTGCCAGCAGCACCCGGACAGGGGGTAATTCACCCCTCCACTTT	CASSTRTGGNSPLHF